This TCR beta chain emerged from a study of T-cell reconstitution after alpha-beta-depleted transplantation in children. As it was prepared, the TCRbeta library received unique molecular identifiers. One entry per CDR3 protein, called by TCRdb with MiXCR from the PCR reads. There are around 670,000 distinct CDR3 sequences in the sample; 10% to 15% occur only once, and 0.79% lies in the top ten. The germline V gene has CDR1 DFQATT and CDR2 SNEGSKA (reference sequence). The CDR3 has 14 residues. The V segment lost 6 bases and the J segment 5 bases; nucleotides outside the gene matches: 9. This clonotype was recorded at least ten times. Its target is not known. Overall study results and limits: Diversity and T-cell counts at one year after transplant derived mostly from new T cells. Some patients owed their high day-60 TCRbeta diversity to surviving recipient T cells and thymic progenitors. Several hundred graft clones that had expanded were reportedly the source of alpha-beta T cells about two months after transplant.

The source was PBMCs, collected before TCRalphabeta/CD19-depleted stem cell transplant. J is TRBJ2-3 and V is TRBV20-1, with 9 bases lining up with TRBD1. The clonotype was recovered from a girl aged 2 to 9 with congenital amegakaryocytic thrombocytopenia, due to receive a stem cell transplant. The CDR3 coding sequence is TGCAGTGCGCGAAAGGACAGGGGTCAAGATACGCAGTATTTT. It is translated as CSARKDRGQDTQYF.